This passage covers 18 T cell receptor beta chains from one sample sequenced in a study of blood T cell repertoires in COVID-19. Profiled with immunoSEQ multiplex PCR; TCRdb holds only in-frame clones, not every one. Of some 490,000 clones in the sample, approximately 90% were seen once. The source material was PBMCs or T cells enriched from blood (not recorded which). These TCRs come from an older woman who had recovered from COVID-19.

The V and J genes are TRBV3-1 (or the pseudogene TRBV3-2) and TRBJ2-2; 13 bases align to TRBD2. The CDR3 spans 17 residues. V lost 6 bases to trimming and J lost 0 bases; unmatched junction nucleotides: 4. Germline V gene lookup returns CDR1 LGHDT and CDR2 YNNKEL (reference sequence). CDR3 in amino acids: CASSLGLAGTNTGELFF. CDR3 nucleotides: TGTGCCAGCAGTCTGGGACTAGCGGGGACGAACACCGGGGAGCTGTTTTTT.

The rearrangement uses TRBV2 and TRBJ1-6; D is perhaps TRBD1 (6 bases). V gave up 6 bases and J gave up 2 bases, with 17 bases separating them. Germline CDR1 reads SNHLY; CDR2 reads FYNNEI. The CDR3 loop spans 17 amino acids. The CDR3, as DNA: TGTGCCAGCAGCGTTTTGTCTGGACAGCCCTATAATTCACCCCTCCACTTT. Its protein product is CASSVLSGQPYNSPLHF. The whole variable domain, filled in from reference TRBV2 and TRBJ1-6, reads EPEVTQTPSHQVTQMGQEVILRCVPISNHLYFYWYRQILGQKVEFLVSFYNNEISEKSEIFDDQFSVERPDGSNFTLKIRSTKLEDSAMYFCASSVLSGQPYNSPLHFGNGTRLTVT.

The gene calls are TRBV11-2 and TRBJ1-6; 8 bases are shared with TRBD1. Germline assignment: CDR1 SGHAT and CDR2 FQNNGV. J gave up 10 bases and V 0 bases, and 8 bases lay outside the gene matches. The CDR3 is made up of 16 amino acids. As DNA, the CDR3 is TGTGCCAGCAGCTTAGATCTCGCAGGGGGCATGTCACCCCTCCACTTT. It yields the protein CASSLDLAGGMSPLHF.

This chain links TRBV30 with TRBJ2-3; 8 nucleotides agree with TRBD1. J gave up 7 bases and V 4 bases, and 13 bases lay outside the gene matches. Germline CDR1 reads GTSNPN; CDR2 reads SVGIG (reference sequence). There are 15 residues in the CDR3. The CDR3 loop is CAWKRRDRTGNTQYF. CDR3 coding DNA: TGTGCCTGGAAGAGACGGGACAGGACGGGCAATACGCAGTATTTT.

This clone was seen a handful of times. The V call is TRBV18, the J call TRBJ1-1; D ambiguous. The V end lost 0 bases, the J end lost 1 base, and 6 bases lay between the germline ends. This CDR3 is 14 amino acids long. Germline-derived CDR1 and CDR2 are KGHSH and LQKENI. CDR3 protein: CASSPPISNTEAFF. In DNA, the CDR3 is TGTGCCAGCTCACCACCTATTTCGAACACTGAAGCTTTCTTT.

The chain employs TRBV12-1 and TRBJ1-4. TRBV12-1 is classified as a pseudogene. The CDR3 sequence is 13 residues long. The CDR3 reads CASSLPGNEKLFF. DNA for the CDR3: TGTGCCAGCAGCTTGCCGGGAAATGAAAAACTGTTTTTT.

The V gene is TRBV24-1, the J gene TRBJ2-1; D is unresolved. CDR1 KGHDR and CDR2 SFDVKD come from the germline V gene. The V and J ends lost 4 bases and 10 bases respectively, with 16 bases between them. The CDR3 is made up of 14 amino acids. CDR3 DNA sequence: TGTGCCACCAGTGACGGAGTTCCTAAGAGGGAGCAGTTCTTC. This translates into CATSDGVPKREQFF.

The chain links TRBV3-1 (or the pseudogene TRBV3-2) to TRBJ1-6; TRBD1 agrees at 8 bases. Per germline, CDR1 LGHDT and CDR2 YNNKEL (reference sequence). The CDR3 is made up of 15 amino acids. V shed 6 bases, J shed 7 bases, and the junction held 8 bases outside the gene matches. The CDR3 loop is CASRTQGARNSPLHF. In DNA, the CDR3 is TGTGCCAGCAGAACCCAGGGGGCTCGGAATTCACCCCTCCACTTT.

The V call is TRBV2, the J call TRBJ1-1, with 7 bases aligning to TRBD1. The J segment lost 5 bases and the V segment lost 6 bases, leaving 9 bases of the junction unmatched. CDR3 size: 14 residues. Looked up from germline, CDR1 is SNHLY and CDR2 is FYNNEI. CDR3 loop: CASREQGSPTEAFF. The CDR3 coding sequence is TGTGCCAGCAGGGAACAGGGGAGTCCGACTGAAGCTTTCTTT.

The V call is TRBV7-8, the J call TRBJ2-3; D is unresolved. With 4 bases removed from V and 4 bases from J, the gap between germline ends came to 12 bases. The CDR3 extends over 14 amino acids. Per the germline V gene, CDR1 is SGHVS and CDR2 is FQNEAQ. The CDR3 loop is CASSSQQVADTQYF. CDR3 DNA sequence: TGTGCCAGCAGCTCACAGCAAGTTGCAGATACGCAGTATTTT.

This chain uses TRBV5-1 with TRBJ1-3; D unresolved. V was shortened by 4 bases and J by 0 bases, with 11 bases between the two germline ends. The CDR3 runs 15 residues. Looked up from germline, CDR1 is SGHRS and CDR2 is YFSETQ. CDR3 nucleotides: TGCGCCAGCAGCCCCGTTGGGCTCTCTGGAAACACCATATATTTT. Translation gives CASSPVGLSGNTIYF.

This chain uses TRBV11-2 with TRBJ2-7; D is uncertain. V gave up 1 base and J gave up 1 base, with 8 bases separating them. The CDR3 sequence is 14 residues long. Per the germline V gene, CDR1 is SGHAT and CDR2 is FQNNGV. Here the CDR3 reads CASSLGASSYEQYF. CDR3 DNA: TGTGCCAGCAGCTTAGGGGCCTCTTCCTACGAGCAGTACTTC. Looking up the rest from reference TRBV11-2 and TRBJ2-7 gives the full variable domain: EAGVAQSPRYKIIEKRQSVAFWCNPISGHATLYWYQQILGQGPKLLIQFQNNGVVDDSQLPKDRFSAERLKGVDSTLKIQPAKLEDSAVYLCASSLGASSYEQYFGPGTRLTVT.

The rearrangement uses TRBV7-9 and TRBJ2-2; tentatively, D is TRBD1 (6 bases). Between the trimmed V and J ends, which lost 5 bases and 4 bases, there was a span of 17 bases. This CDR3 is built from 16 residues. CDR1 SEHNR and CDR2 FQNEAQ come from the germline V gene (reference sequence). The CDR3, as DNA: TGTGCCAGCAGCCCCGAGGGGGTTCGGATCACCGGGGAGCTGTTTTTT. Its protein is CASSPEGVRITGELFF.

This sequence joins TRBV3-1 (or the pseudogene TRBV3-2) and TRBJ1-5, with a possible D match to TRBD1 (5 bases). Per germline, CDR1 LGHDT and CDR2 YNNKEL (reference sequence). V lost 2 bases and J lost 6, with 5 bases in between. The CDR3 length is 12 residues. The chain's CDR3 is CASSQQGQPQHF. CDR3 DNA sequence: TGTGCCAGCAGCCAACAGGGTCAGCCCCAGCATTTT.

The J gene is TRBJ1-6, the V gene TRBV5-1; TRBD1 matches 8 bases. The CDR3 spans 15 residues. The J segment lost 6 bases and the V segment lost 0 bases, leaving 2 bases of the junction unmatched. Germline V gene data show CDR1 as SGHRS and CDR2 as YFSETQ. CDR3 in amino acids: CASSLEGTGNSPLHF. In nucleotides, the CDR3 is TGCGCCAGCAGCTTGGAGGGGACAGGTAATTCACCCCTCCACTTT.

The CDR3 here is CAISQGNRVGQPQHF. The DNA of the CDR3 is TGTGCCATCAGTCAGGGGAACAGGGTAGGTCAGCCCCAGCATTTT. This chain joins TRBV10-3 and TRBJ1-5; weak D call: TRBD1 (6 bases). Germline CDR1 is ENHRY and CDR2 is SYGVKD. The CDR3 loop spans 15 amino acids. The V end was cut by 5 bases, the J end by 6 bases, with 17 bases between.

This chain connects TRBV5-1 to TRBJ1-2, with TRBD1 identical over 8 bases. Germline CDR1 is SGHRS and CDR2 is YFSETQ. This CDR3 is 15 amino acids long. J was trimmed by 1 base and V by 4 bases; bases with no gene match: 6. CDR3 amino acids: CASSLDRGSNYGYTF. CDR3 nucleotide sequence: TGCGCCAGCAGCCTAGACAGGGGAAGTAACTATGGCTACACCTTC.

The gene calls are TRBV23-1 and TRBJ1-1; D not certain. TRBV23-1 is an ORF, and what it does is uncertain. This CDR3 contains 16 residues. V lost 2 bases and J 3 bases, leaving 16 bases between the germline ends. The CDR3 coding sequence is TGCGCCAGCAGTCAAGAGGGCGCGGTGGTGGACACTGAAGCTTTCTTT. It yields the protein CASSQEGAVVDTEAFF.